These 30 T cell receptor beta chains originate from one sample sequenced in a study of T cell responses to AZD1222 COVID-19 vaccine. Assay used: immunoSEQ multiplex PCR; TCRdb lists only in-frame clones, some missing. The sample comprises about 150,000 clones, 91% of which are singletons, and about 1.5% rests with the top ten. The sequenced sample was peripheral blood, obtained on day 0 of AZD1222 vaccination. These receptors were collected from an adult in good health.

V usage is TRBV14 and J usage is TRBJ2-1; D is possibly TRBD2 (6 bases). V lost 1 base and J 10 bases, leaving 11 bases between the germline ends. The CDR3 length is 13 residues. CDR1 is SGHDN, CDR2 FVKESK, per germline. The CDR3 region has the DNA TGTGCCAGCAGCCAAGCCCCGACTAGAGAGCAGTTCTTC. It is translated as CASSQAPTREQFF.

This clone was detected a few times. The V and J genes are TRBV6-2 or TRBV6-3 and TRBJ1-5, with 7 bases identical to TRBD1. Trimming at V came to 2 bases and at J to 4 bases, leaving 8 bases not matched to a gene. CDR1 and CDR2 from the germline V gene are MNHEY and SVGEGT. CDR3 length equals 16 residues. The CDR3 protein is CASSYGGRQGNQPQHF. CDR3 DNA: TGTGCCAGCAGTTACGGGGGGCGACAGGGAAATCAGCCCCAGCATTTT.

The chain couples TRBV5-6 to TRBJ2-1; D may be TRBD1 (6 bases). The germline gives CDR1 SGHDT, CDR2 YYEEEE. Trimming shortened V by 0 bases and J by 7 bases, and 17 bases separated the two germline ends. The CDR3 has 16 residues. CDR3 DNA: TGTGCCAGCAGCTTGGACGCCGGACAGTTGACGAATGAGCAGTTCTTC. This codes for CASSLDAGQLTNEQFF.

The chain employs TRBV7-2 and TRBJ2-1; 12 bases align to TRBD2. Germline V gene sequence: CDR1 SGHTA, CDR2 FQGNSA. CDR3 length equals 17 residues. The J segment lost 1 base and the V segment lost 6 bases, leaving 7 bases of the junction unmatched. CDR3 coding DNA: TGTGCCAGCAGGCTAGCGGGAGGGCCCTCGTCCTACAATGAGCAGTTCTTC. Translating it yields CASRLAGGPSSYNEQFF.

The genes are TRBV28 and TRBJ1-5, with 9 positions matching TRBD1. The V and J ends lost 6 bases and 6 bases, in that order; junction bases with no gene match: 6. Per germline, CDR1 MDHEN and CDR2 SYDVKM. The CDR3 covers 14 residues. CDR3 residues: CASRTGGEGQPQHF. The CDR3 region has the DNA TGTGCCAGCAGGACAGGGGGGGAGGGTCAGCCCCAGCATTTT.

This clone was picked up one time. The rearrangement uses TRBV27 and TRBJ1-1; D might be TRBD1 (5 bases). Per the germline V gene, CDR1 is MNHEY and CDR2 is SMNVEV (reference sequence). With 2 bases removed from V and 4 bases from J, the gap between germline ends came to 11 bases. The CDR3 length is 14 residues. This chain's CDR3 is CASSLKGQGTEAFF. The CDR3 DNA reads TGTGCCAGCAGTTTAAAGGGCCAGGGCACTGAAGCTTTCTTT.

This chain uses TRBV25-1 with TRBJ2-1; TRBD2 matches 10 bases. The CDR3 is 15 amino acids. Germline V gene lookup returns CDR1 MGHDK and CDR2 SYGVNS. V shed 8 bases and J 3 bases; nucleotides not matched to a gene: 7. CDR3 nucleotides: TGTGCCAGCGGGGAACTAGCGGGACTCTACAATGAGCAGTTCTTC. Its translation: CASGELAGLYNEQFF.

The chain uses TRBV28 and TRBJ1-3; D is possibly TRBD1 (5 bases). Trimming took 4 bases from V and 4 from J, leaving 8 bases between them. The CDR3 is 13 amino acids. From germline, CDR1 is MDHEN and CDR2 SYDVKM. The CDR3 DNA sequence: TGTGCCAGCAGTTGGGGGGTAGGAAACACCATATATTTT. It yields the protein CASSWGVGNTIYF.

J is TRBJ1-1 and V is TRBV27, with D possibly being TRBD1 (5 bases). The CDR3 contains 15 residues. CDR1 MNHEY and CDR2 SMNVEV come from the germline V gene (reference sequence). Trimming stripped 0 bases from V and 3 bases from J, with 11 bases between. This CDR3 reads CASSLSGGVDTEAFF. The CDR3 coding sequence is TGTGCCAGCAGTTTATCGGGAGGGGTAGACACTGAAGCTTTCTTT.

The chain uses TRBV9 and TRBJ2-5; D may be TRBD1 (5 bases). This CDR3 is 15 amino acids long. V was trimmed by 3 bases and J by 5 bases, leaving 17 bases between them. Per the germline V gene, CDR1 is SGDLS and CDR2 is YYNGEE. As DNA, the CDR3 is TGTGCCAGCAGCGGGGCCGCCGGGCCAGGGGAGACCCAGTACTTC. Translation: CASSGAAGPGETQYF.

The chain joins TRBV19 to TRBJ1-2; tentatively, D is TRBD1 (5 bases). Trimming pared 3 bases from V and 1 base from J, leaving 9 bases between. Germline V gene lookup returns CDR1 LNHDA and CDR2 SQIVND (reference sequence). The CDR3 runs 14 residues. The CDR3, as DNA: TGTGCCAGTAGTATCGGGGACCTTAACTATGGCTACACCTTC. Its translation is CASSIGDLNYGYTF.

The chain recombines TRBV25-1 with TRBJ1-2; TRBD1 might be the D (5 bases). Germline V lookup: CDR1 MGHDK, CDR2 SYGVNS. V lost 6 bases and J lost 6, with 17 bases in between. The CDR3 is made up of 14 amino acids. The CDR3 sequence is CASSAGPNSDGYTF. The CDR3 DNA reads TGTGCCAGCAGCGCGGGACCCAACTCGGATGGCTACACCTTC.

The chain joins TRBV29-1 to TRBJ1-2, with TRBD1 identical over 12 bases. V shed 0 bases and J 3 bases; nucleotides not matched to a gene: 5. This CDR3 has 16 amino acids. Germline V CDR1 and CDR2: SQVTM, ANQGSEA. This CDR3 reads CSVEDRDRGRDYGYTF. DNA of the CDR3: TGCAGCGTTGAAGATCGGGACAGGGGGCGCGACTATGGCTACACCTTC.

This chain uses TRBV7-9 with TRBJ1-1; D is ambiguous. The CDR3 runs to 15 residues. CDR1 is SEHNR, CDR2 FQNEAQ, per germline (reference sequence). V gave up 3 bases and J gave up 1 base, with 12 bases separating them. The CDR3 loop is CASSLNDLANTEAFF. The CDR3 DNA follows: TGTGCCAGCAGCTTGAACGACTTAGCGAACACTGAAGCTTTCTTT.

The chain is built from TRBV9 and TRBJ1-5; no clear D gene. There are 14 residues in the CDR3. Germline CDR1 is SGDLS and CDR2 is YYNGEE. Between the trimmed V and J ends, which lost 0 bases and 6 bases, there was a span of 10 bases. As DNA, the CDR3 is TGTGCCAGCAGCGTAGGTCCGGGGAGTCAGCCCCAGCATTTT. Protein product: CASSVGPGSQPQHF.

This clone was observed a single time. In DNA, the CDR3 is TGTGCCAGCAGCTTAGGTCCCTTAAGAGATACGCAGTATTTT. It specifies CASSLGPLRDTQYF. The chain has TRBV11-2 and TRBJ2-3; no clear D gene. Germline V gene data show CDR1 as SGHAT and CDR2 as FQNNGV. The V end was cut by 1 base, the J end by 5 bases, with 10 bases between. The CDR3 is made up of 14 amino acids.

The gene calls are TRBV24-1 and TRBJ2-1, with unresolved D. Germline CDR1 KGHDR, CDR2 SFDVKD. The CDR3 is 11 residues long. The V gene lost 5 bases and the J gene lost 9 bases, with 7 bases spanning the gap. CDR3 sequence: CATSVGSEQFF. As DNA, the CDR3 is TGTGCCACCAGTGTGGGAAGTGAGCAGTTCTTC.

This clone was recorded once. The V and J genes are TRBV12-5 and TRBJ2-3; D remains ambiguous. Trimming took off 5 bases at V and 2 bases at J, with 8 bases between the two ends. The CDR3 extends over 13 amino acids. Germline V lookup: CDR1 LGHNT, CDR2 FRNRAP. The CDR3 region is CASGKPTTDTQYF. Here the CDR3 DNA reads TGTGCTAGTGGTAAACCAACCACAGATACGCAGTATTTT.

CDR3 sequence: CASRESAGNTIYF. DNA for the CDR3: TGTGCCAGCCGGGAATCTGCTGGAAACACCATATATTTT. The chain links TRBV6-5 to TRBJ1-3; no reliable D call. Germline lookup yields CDR1 MNHEY and CDR2 SVGAGI. Trimming took off 8 bases at V and 2 bases at J, with 10 bases between the two ends. The CDR3 runs 13 residues.

The chain has TRBV27 and TRBJ2-1, with 7 positions matching TRBD1. The length of the CDR3 is 15 residues. Trimming removed 5 bases from V and 5 bases from J; junction bases left unmatched: 9. CDR1 MNHEY and CDR2 SMNVEV come from the germline V gene (reference sequence). In DNA form, the CDR3 reads TGTGCCAGCAGTATTCCGGGACAGATAAACAATGAGCAGTTCTTC. Protein: CASSIPGQINNEQFF.

The chain combines TRBV4-3 with TRBJ1-1, with 8 bases lining up with TRBD1. In germline, CDR1 is LGHNA, CDR2 YSLEER. The ends lost 4 bases at V and 1 base at J; junction bases unmatched: 17. The CDR3 is 19 amino acids. In nucleotides, the CDR3 is TGCGCCAGCAGCCTTCCCGCAGGCCGGGGGGACAGGCAGAACACTGAAGCTTTCTTT. Encoded protein: CASSLPAGRGDRQNTEAFF.

V is TRBV28 and J is TRBJ2-4; D possibly matches TRBD1 or TRBD2 (6 bases each). The V gene lost 1 base and the J gene lost 7 bases, with 17 bases spanning the gap. CDR1 MDHEN and CDR2 SYDVKM come from the germline V gene. CDR3 size: 16 residues. CDR3 nucleotide sequence: TGTGCCAGCAGTTTATACCGGGGGCTAGGTAGTAACATTCAGTACTTC. Amino acid sequence: CASSLYRGLGSNIQYF. The full variable domain, completed using reference TRBV28 and TRBJ2-4, is DVKVTQSSRYLVKRTGEKVFLECVQDMDHENMFWYRQDPGLGLRLIYFSYDVKMKEKGDIPEGYSVSREKKERFSLILESASTNQTSMYLCASSLYRGLGSNIQYFGAGTRLSVL.

This clone has only a few counts. The rearrangement uses TRBV5-4 and TRBJ2-1; 9 bases agree with TRBD2. Per germline, CDR1 SGHNT and CDR2 YYREEE (reference sequence). The CDR3 length is 15 residues. V shed 6 bases and J 2 bases; nucleotides not matched to a gene: 6. The CDR3 loop reads CASTRGGGAYNEQFF. CDR3 sequence (DNA): TGTGCCAGCACCCGTGGCGGGGGGGCCTACAATGAGCAGTTCTTC.

In DNA form, the CDR3 reads TGTGCCACCGGGATCCTCGGGGAGCAGTTCTTC. Protein product: CATGILGEQFF. The chain is built from TRBV24-1 and TRBJ2-1; no clear D. CDR1 and CDR2 (germline): KGHDR, SFDVKD. V gave up 9 bases and J gave up 10 bases, with 12 bases separating them. The CDR3 is 11 residues long.

The chain uses TRBV11-3 and TRBJ1-6, with D perhaps matching TRBD1 (5 bases). The CDR3 length is 14 residues. Germline V lookup: CDR1 SGHNT, CDR2 YENEEA. V was trimmed by 3 bases and J by 9 bases, leaving 12 bases between them. The CDR3 protein is CASSLRQPGSPLHF. CDR3 sequence (DNA): TGTGCCAGCAGCTTGCGACAGCCAGGTTCACCCCTCCACTTT.

This chain links TRBV5-1 with TRBJ1-2; 8 bases match TRBD1. There are 14 residues in the CDR3. Unmatched junction bases numbered 4, after V lost 0 bases and J lost 6 bases. Germline V lookup: CDR1 SGHRS, CDR2 YFSETQ. The CDR3 DNA sequence: TGCGCCAGCAGCTTGGTTGGACAGGGCAATGGCTACACCTTC. This encodes CASSLVGQGNGYTF.

This clone was detected once. J is TRBJ1-3 and V is TRBV5-1; 7 bases are shared with TRBD1. V lost 0 bases, J lost 0 bases, and 3 bases stayed unmatched. Germline V gene sequence: CDR1 SGHRS, CDR2 YFSETQ. There are 16 residues in the CDR3. The CDR3 loop reads CASSLATGASGNTIYF. For the CDR3, the DNA is TGCGCCAGCAGCTTGGCCACAGGGGCCTCTGGAAACACCATATATTTT.

The V and J genes are TRBV19 and TRBJ2-7; D remains ambiguous. This CDR3 is built from 12 residues. Between the trimmed V and J ends, which lost 4 bases and 2 bases, there was a span of 6 bases. Germline assignment: CDR1 LNHDA and CDR2 SQIVND (reference sequence). The CDR3 DNA follows: TGTGCCAGTAGTACCCCCCCCTACGAGCAGTACTTC. Translated, it gives CASSTPPYEQYF.

The chain combines TRBV15 with TRBJ1-1, with D unresolved. V lost 2 bases to trimming and J lost 4 bases, with 11 bases between them. Germline CDR1 LNHNV, CDR2 YYDKDF (reference sequence). CDR3 length: 14 residues. The CDR3 spells CATSRTKTGTEAFF. Here the CDR3 DNA reads TGTGCCACCAGCAGAACTAAAACTGGCACTGAAGCTTTCTTT.

This chain connects TRBV19 to TRBJ1-4; possible D gene TRBD1, 5 bases. Germline V gene sequence: CDR1 LNHDA, CDR2 SQIVND (reference sequence). CDR3 length equals 14 residues. V was cut by 2 bases and J by 5 bases, with 9 bases left in between. The CDR3 is CASSIHGTNEKLFF. The CDR3 region has the DNA TGTGCCAGTAGTATACATGGGACGAATGAAAAACTGTTTTTT.